The rows below give T cell receptor beta chains drawn from one sample of a study of OX40 agonist ivuxolimab in advanced cancers. TCRdb keeps only in-frame clones here, not all; method: immunoSEQ multiplex PCR. The repertoire holds 55,000 to 65,000 clones, with under 95% as singletons. The material was CD4+ or CD8+ T cells sorted from blood, obtained in a trial of the OX40 agonist ivuxolimab. The receptors originated from an adult with an advanced solid tumor such as melanoma, head and neck, liver or kidney cancer. Each CDR3 is given with its conserved first and last residue. Fields, in order: CDR3 length, D gene, V gene, J gene, clone size, CDR3 protein, CDR3 DNA. D genes are given only for firm matches. Expanded clones are given a class, and other clones once, few, many or no size at all.

CDR3 length: 16; D gene: -; V gene: TRBV7-9; J gene: TRBJ2-7; clone size: -; CDR3 protein: CASSFRSGLPYTEQYF; CDR3 DNA: TGTGCCAGCAGCTTCAGGTCGGGACTTCCTTACACGGAGCAGTACTTC
CDR3 length: 12; D gene: -; V gene: TRBV19; J gene: TRBJ1-2; clone size: -; CDR3 protein: CAVTDRVYGYTF; CDR3 DNA: TGTGCTGTCACCGACAGAGTCTATGGCTACACCTTC
CDR3 length: 16; D gene: -; V gene: TRBV5-5; J gene: TRBJ2-7; clone size: -; CDR3 protein: CASSLWRGEFPIEQYF; CDR3 DNA: TGTGCCAGCAGCTTGTGGCGGGGAGAATTCCCCATCGAGCAGTACTTC
CDR3 length: 15; D gene: TRBD2; V gene: TRBV28; J gene: TRBJ2-7; clone size: -; CDR3 protein: CASSLSAGGLYEQYF; CDR3 DNA: TGTGCCAGCAGTTTATCAGCGGGAGGACTCTACGAGCAGTACTTC
CDR3 length: 13; D gene: -; V gene: TRBV6-5; J gene: TRBJ2-7; clone size: -; CDR3 protein: CASRRDNAYEQYF; CDR3 DNA: TGTGCCAGCAGAAGGGACAACGCCTACGAGCAGTACTTC
CDR3 length: 13; D gene: -; V gene: TRBV25-1; J gene: TRBJ2-3; clone size: -; CDR3 protein: CASSGPHTDTQYF; CDR3 DNA: TGTGCCAGCAGTGGTCCCCACACAGATACGCAGTATTTT
CDR3 length: 16; D gene: TRBD2; V gene: TRBV27; J gene: TRBJ2-1; clone size: once; CDR3 protein: CASSSPLTSGSHEQFF; CDR3 DNA: TGTGCCAGCAGTTCGCCCCTGACTAGCGGGAGCCATGAGCAGTTCTTC
CDR3 length: 13; D gene: -; V gene: TRBV11-1; J gene: TRBJ1-1; clone size: -; CDR3 protein: CASSLPGKTEAFF; CDR3 DNA: TGTGCCAGCAGCTTACCCGGGAAGACTGAAGCTTTCTTT
CDR3 length: 14; D gene: -; V gene: TRBV18; J gene: TRBJ2-7; clone size: -; CDR3 protein: CASSPGTYSYEQYF; CDR3 DNA: TGTGCCAGCTCACCAGGGACCTACTCCTACGAGCAGTACTTC
CDR3 length: 14; D gene: TRBD2; V gene: TRBV5-1; J gene: TRBJ2-7; clone size: -; CDR3 protein: CASARGAGESEQYF; CDR3 DNA: TGCGCCAGCGCGAGGGGAGCGGGAGAGAGCGAGCAGTACTTC
CDR3 length: 12; D gene: -; V gene: TRBV5-8; J gene: TRBJ2-3; clone size: -; CDR3 protein: CASSLAVGTQYF; CDR3 DNA: TGTGCCAGCAGCTTGGCCGTGGGTACGCAGTATTTT
CDR3 length: 15; D gene: -; V gene: TRBV7-2; J gene: TRBJ2-1; clone size: -; CDR3 protein: CASSLEGERGNEQFF; CDR3 DNA: TGTGCCAGCAGCTTAGAGGGAGAGCGAGGGAATGAGCAGTTCTTC
CDR3 length: 13; D gene: -; V gene: TRBV28; J gene: TRBJ1-2; clone size: -; CDR3 protein: CASSSLGRGGYTF; CDR3 DNA: TGTGCCAGCAGTTCGCTAGGGAGAGGTGGCTACACCTTC
CDR3 length: 13; D gene: -; V gene: TRBV6-1; J gene: TRBJ2-7; clone size: -; CDR3 protein: CASSGYRGGEQYF; CDR3 DNA: TGTGCCAGCAGTGGATACAGGGGGGGCGAGCAGTACTTC
CDR3 length: 15; D gene: TRBD1; V gene: TRBV9; J gene: TRBJ2-2; clone size: -; CDR3 protein: CASSPDRGVTGELFF; CDR3 DNA: TGTGCCAGCAGCCCCGACAGGGGCGTCACCGGGGAGCTGTTTTTT
CDR3 length: 13; D gene: -; V gene: TRBV5-1; J gene: TRBJ2-3; clone size: -; CDR3 protein: CASSPLSTDTQYF; CDR3 DNA: TGCGCCAGCAGCCCATTGAGCACAGATACGCAGTATTTT
CDR3 length: 11; D gene: TRBD2; V gene: TRBV19; J gene: TRBJ2-3; clone size: -; CDR3 protein: CASSETSAQYF; CDR3 DNA: TGTGCCAGTAGTGAGACTAGCGCGCAGTATTTT
CDR3 length: 16; D gene: -; V gene: TRBV28; J gene: TRBJ1-5; clone size: -; CDR3 protein: CASTPTWGYSNQPQHF; CDR3 DNA: TGTGCCAGCACCCCGACCTGGGGCTATAGCAATCAGCCCCAGCATTTT
CDR3 length: 13; D gene: -; V gene: TRBV5-1; J gene: TRBJ1-1; clone size: -; CDR3 protein: CASSFILNTEAFF; CDR3 DNA: TGCGCCAGCAGCTTCATACTGAACACTGAAGCTTTCTTT
CDR3 length: 15; D gene: -; V gene: TRBV11-2; J gene: TRBJ2-7; clone size: -; CDR3 protein: CASSLSGLPYYEQYF; CDR3 DNA: TGTGCCAGCAGCTTATCCGGACTGCCCTACTACGAGCAGTACTTC
CDR3 length: 15; D gene: TRBD1; V gene: TRBV7-3; J gene: TRBJ1-2; clone size: -; CDR3 protein: CASSLQGQGVGGYTF; CDR3 DNA: TGTGCCAGCAGCTTACAAGGACAGGGGGTAGGAGGCTACACCTTC
CDR3 length: 12; D gene: -; V gene: TRBV28; J gene: TRBJ2-1; clone size: -; CDR3 protein: CASSSSKNEQFF; CDR3 DNA: TGTGCCAGCAGTTCTAGCAAGAATGAGCAGTTCTTC
CDR3 length: 15; D gene: TRBD2; V gene: TRBV4-2; J gene: TRBJ2-1; clone size: -; CDR3 protein: CASSQDRAGGPAQFF; CDR3 DNA: TGTGCCAGCAGCCAAGATAGAGCGGGAGGGCCGGCACAGTTCTTC
CDR3 length: 13; D gene: -; V gene: TRBV28; J gene: TRBJ1-1; clone size: once; CDR3 protein: CATGGRGNTEAFF; CDR3 DNA: TGTGCCACCGGCGGGCGGGGGAACACTGAAGCTTTCTTT
CDR3 length: 13; D gene: -; V gene: TRBV5-4; J gene: TRBJ2-5; clone size: -; CDR3 protein: CASSLIRGETQYF; CDR3 DNA: TGTGCCAGCAGCTTGATTAGGGGAGAGACCCAGTACTTC
CDR3 length: 16; D gene: TRBD1; V gene: TRBV6-1; J gene: TRBJ2-7; clone size: -; CDR3 protein: CASSEGFGQGSDEQYF; CDR3 DNA: TGTGCCAGCAGTGAAGGTTTCGGACAGGGCTCCGACGAGCAGTACTTC
CDR3 length: 15; D gene: -; V gene: TRBV11-3; J gene: TRBJ2-6; clone size: -; CDR3 protein: CASSPRGTGANVLTF; CDR3 DNA: TGTGCCAGCAGCCCTAGGGGGACCGGGGCCAACGTCCTGACTTTC
CDR3 length: 16; D gene: -; V gene: TRBV18; J gene: TRBJ2-1; clone size: -; CDR3 protein: CASSPLRGISGNEQFF; CDR3 DNA: TGTGCCAGCTCACCGCTGAGGGGGATATCGGGCAATGAGCAGTTCTTC
CDR3 length: 13; D gene: -; V gene: TRBV4-3; J gene: TRBJ1-1; clone size: -; CDR3 protein: CASSQGGNTEAFF; CDR3 DNA: TGCGCCAGCAGCCAAGGTGGGAACACTGAAGCTTTCTTT
CDR3 length: 14; D gene: -; V gene: TRBV19; J gene: TRBJ2-3; clone size: -; CDR3 protein: CASSMTLSTDTQYF; CDR3 DNA: TGTGCCAGTAGTATGACACTGAGCACAGATACGCAGTATTTT
CDR3 length: 15; D gene: TRBD1; V gene: TRBV6-5; J gene: TRBJ1-5; clone size: -; CDR3 protein: CASSLNRGRNQPQHF; CDR3 DNA: TGTGCCAGCAGTCTCAACAGGGGGCGCAATCAGCCCCAGCATTTT